This TCR beta chain emerged from a study of T cell responses to AZD1222 COVID-19 vaccine. Study-wide results and limits: Only a handful of AZD1222 recipients, several in all, had baseline seropositivity.

Remarks on this clone: Antigen specificity is unknown.

Sequencing used immunoSEQ multiplex PCR; TCRdb keeps in-frame clones, though not all of them. This table has about 130,000 clones, roughly 86% appearing once. Germline V gene lookup returns CDR1 SGHRS and CDR2 YFSETQ. V was pared by 4 bases and J by 8 bases, with 18 bases between. The CDR3 is made up of 14 amino acids. The clonotype was recovered from an adult who received the AZD1222 COVID-19 vaccine. This sample comprised peripheral blood, obtained 28 days after the second AZD1222 dose. The chain has TRBV5-1 and TRBJ1-2, with D possibly matching TRBD1 (5 bases). The CDR3 bases are TGCGCCAGCAGCCCGCCGACAGATGCCTCCGGCTACACCTTC. This translates into CASSPPTDASGYTF.